The entry below gives a single TCR beta chain sequence along with its context. Its cognate antigen is unknown. This specimen belongs to a study of cytomegalovirus exposure and HLA in healthy donors. It was with 60 Vbeta and 13 Jbeta primers that the PCR ran. This table comes from immunoSEQ multiplex PCR, and its TCRdb copy is limited to in-frame clones, with some not included. The profile shows about 180,000 clones, around 80% of them singletons. This CDR3 region has 14 residues. The ends were cut back, 6 bases at V and 0 bases at J, with 8 bases in the middle. Germline V gene data show CDR1 as SNHLY and CDR2 as FYNNEI. Study conclusions and caveats: Highest at DRB1 and lowest at HLA-C, TCR association rates differed among HLA loci in a later analysis. Accurate prediction of HLA-A and HLA-B alleles (for most subjects) was reportedly achieved from TCR beta sequences. Later analysis associated a missense DCLRE1C variant with TCR beta V- and J-gene trimming. Immune exposure information available was restricted to CMV serostatus.

This receptor was obtained from a woman aged 30 to 39 in good health and CMV-seropositive. The specimen was PBMCs. The chain carries TRBV2 and TRBJ1-4; D uncertain. The CDR3 DNA sequence: TGTGCCAGCAGAACCGGGACAACTAATGAAAAACTGTTTTTT. Translating it yields CASRTGTTNEKLFF.